The clone carrying this TCR beta chain was detected once. The data derive from a study of blood T cell repertoires in COVID-19. Source study methods: It was from reference gene primer amplification that nucleated cell counts were estimated. Clones were sequenced by immunoSEQ multiplex PCR, and TCRdb holds only the in-frame ones, with some missing. That table gives V, J and clone size, and the DNA gave D and trimming. The repertoire includes some 200,000 clones, about 80% of them detected once, and roughly 1.3% sits in the top ten. The ends were cut back, 5 bases at V and 4 bases at J, with 13 bases in the middle. The CDR3 spans 14 residues. CDR1 is SGHRS, CDR2 YFSETQ, per germline.

Sequencing was done on a sample of PBMCs or T cells enriched from blood (not recorded which). The TCR was taken from a woman aged 40-49 years with acute COVID-19. The chain recombines TRBV5-1 with TRBJ1-5; tentative D call: TRBD1 (5 bases). The CDR3 reads CASRSRPGNQPQHF. CDR3 sequence (DNA): TGCGCCAGCAGAAGTAGGCCAGGGAATCAGCCCCAGCATTTT.